One and the same sample provided the 25 T cell receptor beta chains below, sequenced in a study of T-cell reconstitution after alpha-beta-depleted transplantation in children. Using unique molecular identifiers, the investigators prepared the TCRbeta library. TCRdb re-called the PCR reads through MiXCR, storing one row per CDR3 protein. The data show 600,000 to 700,000 distinct CDR3 sequences, around 13% seen once. Specimen: PBMCs, collected before TCRalphabeta/CD19-depleted stem cell transplant. Receptor source: a girl aged 2-10 years with congenital amegakaryocytic thrombocytopenia, due to receive a stem cell transplant.

This clonotype came up many times. The V call is TRBV29-1, the J call TRBJ2-2, with 7 bases that match TRBD2. The trim removed 4 bases at V and 5 bases at J, leaving 4 bases unmatched. The CDR3 consists of 13 residues. From germline, CDR1 is SQVTM and CDR2 ANQGSEA. CDR3 nucleotides: TGCAGCGTTGTAGCAGCGGGAACCGGGGAGCTGTTTTTT. Encoded protein: CSVVAAGTGELFF.

The table lists this clonotype with many counts. The V gene is TRBV5-1, the J gene TRBJ2-3; D gene ambiguous. CDR1 SGHRS and CDR2 YFSETQ come from the germline V gene. The CDR3 length is 15 residues. Trimming removed 3 bases at V and 0 bases at J, with 11 bases between. The CDR3: CASSSPTGSTDTQYF. The CDR3 nucleotides are TGCGCCAGCAGCTCTCCTACCGGTAGCACAGATACGCAGTATTTT.

The chain links TRBV5-1 to TRBJ2-1, with TRBD2 identical over 9 bases. V was clipped by 3 bases and J by 6 bases; unmatched bases: 13. This CDR3 is 17 amino acids long. CDR1 SGHRS and CDR2 YFSETQ come from the germline V gene. The CDR3, as DNA: TGCGCCAGCAGCTCGCGGTTAGCGGGAGCACCCCCCAATGAGCAGTTCTTC. Amino acids: CASSSRLAGAPPNEQFF.

The chain couples TRBV19 to TRBJ2-1; TRBD2 might be the D (5 bases). The CDR3 covers 16 residues. Between the trimmed V and J ends, which lost 4 bases and 4 bases, there was a span of 17 bases. Germline V CDR1 and CDR2: LNHDA, SQIVND (reference sequence). The CDR3 here is CASSRRGQDPYNEQFF. CDR3 nucleotide sequence: TGTGCCAGTAGTAGGAGAGGGCAGGACCCTTACAATGAGCAGTTCTTC.

The rearrangement uses TRBV7-2 and TRBJ2-7, with TRBD2 as a possible D gene (7 bases). The germline CDR1 and CDR2 sequences are SGHTA and FQGNSA. V lost 4 bases to trimming and J lost 0 bases, with 16 bases between them. The CDR3 extends over 16 amino acids. CDR3 nucleotide sequence: TGTGCCAGCAGCTCTAGGGGGGGCGGGCTCTCCTACGAGCAGTACTTC. Amino acids: CASSSRGGGLSYEQYF.

The genes are TRBV30 and TRBJ1-2, with 8 bases fitting TRBD1. Germline CDR1 GTSNPN, CDR2 SVGIG (reference sequence). The CDR3 spans 15 residues. V dropped 1 base and J dropped 4; count of bases not matched to a gene: 8. The CDR3 here is CAWSAGTGRRYGYTF. CDR3 nucleotide sequence: TGTGCCTGGAGTGCCGGGACAGGTCGCCGCTATGGCTACACCTTC.

This clonotype was seen ten or more times. The chain carries TRBV7-9 and TRBJ1-5; D gene unclear. Trimming shortened V by 7 bases and J by 5 bases, and 12 bases separated the two germline ends. The CDR3 is 13 residues long. The germline V gene has CDR1 SEHNR and CDR2 FQNEAQ (reference sequence). The CDR3 DNA is TGTGCCAGCATCATTAGGGTGGATCAGCCCCAGCATTTT. Translating gives CASIIRVDQPQHF.

This clonotype occurred many times. This sequence joins TRBV12-3 or TRBV12-4 and TRBJ2-7, with D perhaps matching TRBD1 or TRBD2 (6 bases each). The V and J ends lost 7 bases and 2 bases respectively, with 15 bases between them. There are 14 residues in the CDR3. CDR3 amino acids: CASKGGRHTYEQYF. DNA of the CDR3: TGTGCCAGCAAGGGGGGTCGACATACCTACGAGCAGTACTTC.

Many counts were recorded for this clonotype. The genes are TRBV12-3 or TRBV12-4 and TRBJ2-5; 8 bases match TRBD1. The CDR3 loop spans 17 amino acids. The ends lost 3 bases at V and 3 bases at J; junction bases unmatched: 12. The CDR3 sequence is CASSLDRVEADKETQYF. CDR3 nucleotides: TGTGCCAGCAGTTTGGACAGGGTGGAGGCGGATAAAGAGACCCAGTACTTC.

This clonotype has only a few counts. The CDR3 loop is CASSWYSLAGGRDTQYF. The CDR3 nucleotides read TGCGCCAGCAGCTGGTACTCCCTTGCGGGAGGCAGGGATACGCAGTATTTT. This chain uses TRBV5-1 with TRBJ2-3, with 8 nucleotides matching TRBD2. Germline CDR1 SGHRS, CDR2 YFSETQ. CDR3 length equals 17 residues. The ends lost 3 bases at V and 6 bases at J; junction bases unmatched: 15.

This chain links TRBV5-1 with TRBJ2-6; D gene uncertain. CDR1 is SGHRS and CDR2 is YFSETQ in the germline V gene. The CDR3 consists of 15 residues. Trimming pared 4 bases from V and 4 bases from J, leaving 12 bases between. The CDR3 nucleotides read TGCGCCAGCAGCGTTGATTTAACAGGGGCCAACGTCCTGACTTTC. This gives the protein CASSVDLTGANVLTF. Full variable domain (remainder filled in from reference TRBV5-1 and TRBJ2-6): KAGVTQTPRYLIKTRGQQVTLSCSPISGHRSVSWYQQTPGQGLQFLFEYFSETQRNKGNFPGRFSGRQFSNSRSEMNVSTLELGDSALYLCASSVDLTGANVLTFGAGSRLTVL.

This clonotype turned up a few times. The rearrangement uses TRBV12-3 or TRBV12-4 and TRBJ2-7; weak D call: TRBD2 (6 bases). This CDR3 region has 16 residues. V was clipped by 7 bases and J by 0 bases, with 19 bases between them. In DNA form, the CDR3 reads TGTGCCAGCACATCTAGTTCGGGGGATTACTCCTACGAGCAGTACTTC. This gives the protein CASTSSSGDYSYEQYF.

The CDR3, as DNA: TGCGCCAGCAGCTCTCCCCGGGCGGGAGGGTCCTACGAGCAGTACTTC. It yields the protein CASSSPRAGGSYEQYF. The chain joins TRBV5-1 to TRBJ2-7; TRBD2 matches 9 bases. Germline assignment: CDR1 SGHRS and CDR2 YFSETQ. Trimming at V came to 3 bases and at J to 1 base, leaving 8 bases not matched to a gene. The CDR3 is made up of 16 amino acids.

This clonotype showed up just a few times. The chain recombines TRBV20-1 with TRBJ2-7, with D possibly matching TRBD1 (5 bases). The CDR3 covers 15 residues. The V gene lost 2 bases and the J gene lost 0 bases, with 14 bases spanning the gap. The germline CDR1 and CDR2 sequences are DFQATT and SNEGSKA (reference sequence). The CDR3 loop reads CSARMATEISYEQYF. The CDR3 coding sequence is TGCAGTGCTAGAATGGCGACAGAGATCTCCTACGAGCAGTACTTC.

In its sample, this clonotype was seen many times. The chain is built from TRBV20-1 and TRBJ2-1; D gene ambiguous. Germline CDR1 DFQATT, CDR2 SNEGSKA (reference sequence). The CDR3 consists of 15 residues. V dropped 1 base and J dropped 9 bases, with 19 bases sitting between them. CDR3 nucleotide sequence: TGCAGTGCTAGAGGTCCCTCCAGAACGGTACCTGAGCAGTTCTTC. Translation: CSARGPSRTVPEQFF.

This clonotype was seen ten or more times. This rearrangement joins TRBV5-1 to TRBJ2-1; D unclear. The V end was cut by 3 bases, the J end by 8 bases, with 9 bases between. This CDR3 has 12 residues. In germline, CDR1 is SGHRS, CDR2 YFSETQ. As DNA, the CDR3 is TGCGCCAGCAGCTCCCCGACTTATGAGCAGTTCTTC. It is translated as CASSSPTYEQFF.

This clonotype was seen ten or more times. The CDR3 loop reads CAGGDSNQPQHF. The CDR3 DNA sequence: TGTGCCGGGGGGGATAGCAATCAGCCCCAGCATTTT. V is TRBV6-4 and J is TRBJ1-5; a possible D gene is TRBD1 (5 bases). This CDR3 spans 12 amino acids. The V end lost 11 bases, the J end lost 0 bases, and 8 bases lay between the germline ends. Germline V lookup: CDR1 MRHNA, CDR2 SNTAGT.

This clonotype appeared many times. The chain recombines TRBV5-1 with TRBJ1-2; the D gene is possibly TRBD1 (5 bases). There are 16 residues in the CDR3. Trimming cost V 0 bases and J 4 bases, with 16 bases left between them. The germline V gene encodes CDR1 SGHRS and CDR2 YFSETQ. CDR3 sequence: CASSLGVRVEFYGYTF. The CDR3 region has the DNA TGCGCCAGCAGCTTGGGAGTCAGGGTAGAATTCTATGGCTACACCTTC. The full variable domain, rest sourced from reference TRBV5-1 and TRBJ1-2, is KAGVTQTPRYLIKTRGQQVTLSCSPISGHRSVSWYQQTPGQGLQFLFEYFSETQRNKGNFPGRFSGRQFSNSRSEMNVSTLELGDSALYLCASSLGVRVEFYGYTFGSGTRLTVV.

This clonotype showed up many times. The rearrangement links TRBV28 to TRBJ2-3; D ambiguous. CDR1 and CDR2 (germline): MDHEN, SYDVKM. V dropped 11 bases and J dropped 4 bases, with 10 bases sitting between them. CDR3 size: 11 residues. CDR3 nucleotides: TGTGCCGGTGGTGAGGCAGATACGCAGTATTTT. It is translated as CAGGEADTQYF.

V usage is TRBV12-3 or TRBV12-4 and J usage is TRBJ2-1; D ambiguous. V was trimmed by 6 bases and J by 6 bases, leaving 15 bases between them. The CDR3 runs 14 residues. CDR3 DNA: TGTGCCAGCAGGCCCGCCGGGTCCGTCAATGAGCAGTTCTTC. Translated: CASRPAGSVNEQFF.

This clonotype was counted a single time. CDR3 sequence (DNA): TGTGCCAGCAGTTCAGTCCGGGACATCATGAACACTGAAGCTTTCTTT. Its protein product is CASSSVRDIMNTEAFF. V usage is TRBV12-3 or TRBV12-4 and J usage is TRBJ1-1, with D possibly being TRBD1 (6 bases). V gave up 4 bases and J gave up 0 bases, with 15 bases separating them. The CDR3 spans 16 residues.

The chain links TRBV3-1 to TRBJ2-7, with 8 nucleotides matching TRBD2. Germline V gives CDR1 LGHDT, CDR2 YNNKEL (reference sequence). V was clipped by 4 bases and J by 5 bases; unmatched bases: 4. The CDR3 is 13 residues long. CDR3 in amino acids: CASSLRGGDEQYF. The CDR3 DNA follows: TGTGCCAGCAGCCTTCGGGGGGGTGACGAGCAGTACTTC.

This clonotype was detected many times. V usage is TRBV20-1 and J usage is TRBJ2-3, with 8 positions matching TRBD2. The CDR3 runs 14 residues. Germline values: CDR1 DFQATT, CDR2 SNEGSKA (reference sequence). J was trimmed by 7 bases and V by 1 base; bases with no gene match: 7. CDR3 nucleotides: TGCAGTGCTAGAGTGCTAGCGGGCGCGTATACGCAGTATTTT. Its translation: CSARVLAGAYTQYF.

The rearrangement links TRBV20-1 to TRBJ1-1, with D possibly matching TRBD1 (6 bases). CDR1 and CDR2 (germline): DFQATT, SNEGSKA (reference sequence). The CDR3 contains 14 residues. The germline V and J ends were trimmed by 5 bases and 1 base, with 14 bases remaining between them. The DNA of the CDR3 is TGCAGTGCTTTCAGAGGACAGAAGAACACTGAAGCTTTCTTT. This sequence encodes CSAFRGQKNTEAFF.

This clonotype was recorded many times. J is TRBJ2-1 and V is TRBV24-1, with a weak D call TRBD2 (6 bases). Germline CDR1 and CDR2: KGHDR and SFDVKD. The CDR3 spans 15 residues. V gave up 6 bases and J gave up 5 bases, with 16 bases separating them. The CDR3 DNA reads as TGTGCCACCAGTTCGGGGGACGTAGGCCACAATGAGCAGTTCTTC. It yields the protein CATSSGDVGHNEQFF.